The entry below describes one T cell receptor (beta chain). No cognate antigen has been identified for it. No base-level quality is on record; no much larger clone is a single base apart. What the time point label conveys for this sample: pretreatment peripheral blood. A total of around 30 patients with locally advanced or metastatic urothelial carcinoma, treated at Memorial Sloan Kettering on a trial protocol, made up the cohort. Peripheral blood mononuclear cells were collected from each patient pretreatment and during treatment, giving between 1 and 8 total time points per patient. The Qiagen DNeasy Blood extraction kit was used to purify genomic DNA from total PBMCs and tumor samples. PBMCs were collected pretreatment and during treatment, and were isolated and stored as previously described. Each PCR received spiked-in synthetic TCR analog templates so that absolute template abundance could be estimated from read counts. TCRbeta CDR3 regions were amplified from genomic DNA with bias-controlled V and J gene primers using the immunoSEQ assay. Sequencing of rearranged TCRbeta segments was done at approximately 20X coverage. In the source study's methods: Clustering was used to correct sequencing errors, and CDR3s were annotated against IMGT to assign V, D and J genes. Downstream analyses used only productive TCRbeta rearrangements and left out out-of-frame or stop-codon sequences. To compute clonality, Shannon entropy was normalized by the log of the number of unique productive sequences and then subtracted from one. Fisher's exact test with Benjamini-Hochberg correction, at a threshold of adjusted p below 0.01, was used to find clones that differed between time points or between blood and tumor. As stored in TCRdb, this immuneACCESS dataset retains in-frame rearrangements with V and J assigned. A fraction of the clones does not appear; measured against another copy, unresolved V genes explain less than half of the discrepancy, and the remainder lacks a known reason. V and J calls and clone size follow that table, whereas D and trimming were derived from the DNA. Across this sample there are around 130,000 clones, with 70% to 85% seen only once. Roughly 3.2% of the sample is held by the ten biggest clonotypes.

For this chain, trimming is 7 bases at the V end and 3 bases at the J end, and the number of junction bases without a gene match is 6. CDR1 and CDR2 were assigned from the germline V gene as LGHNT and FRNRAP. The CDR3 runs 14 amino acids, cysteine and phenylalanine included. Only the CDR3 DNA stays, 42 bases, in frame from base 1. The data originate from a study of PD-L1 blockade in urothelial cancer (dated by TCRdb to about 2017). Regarding the study in general: Therapy was started at some point between 2014 and 2016 for all patients, and atezolizumab 1,200 mg was administered intravenously every 3 weeks. The study was an exploratory multi-omic analysis of somatic, immune and clinical correlates of response to PD-L1 blockade with atezolizumab in urothelial cancer. Eight or nine patients reached durable clinical benefit, while some 20 patients did not. Pretreatment tumor samples, along with matched peripheral blood collected serially before and after atezolizumab treatment, underwent TCR sequencing. Over 28 patients had pretreatment blood TCR-seq, some 25 had at least one posttreatment blood collection, and some 25 had tumor TCR-seq. An ECOG performance status of 0 or 1 was recorded for the patients, and 0 to 3 prior chemotherapy regimens had been received by the patients. In the same patients, pretreatment tumors underwent whole exome sequencing and RNA sequencing in addition to TCR sequencing. Blood samples were analyzed at 3 weeks after treatment start (second dose) and at 6 weeks after treatment start. About 85% of the roughly 29 patients were males with bladder-origin urothelial cancer, and 18 of 29 reported a prior smoking history. Progression-free survival longer than 6 months counted as durable clinical benefit, and TCR features were additionally tested against both progression-free and overall survival. Blood samples gave median yields of around 140,000 T cells and 82,636 unique TCRs, along with a median clonality of about 0.084.

General study outcomes and caveats: Small sample size (n ≈ 29) and many exploratory analyses mean the results are intended to be hypothesis-generating. Among patients with durable benefit, tumor-associated TCR clones showed greater expansion in peripheral blood 3 weeks after treatment started (n ≈ 21, p = 0.022). A pretreatment peripheral blood TCR clonality below the median was linked to improved progression-free and overall survival.

This sequence was found in a man aged 45-65 years with urothelial cancer. This chain is built from TRBV12-5 and TRBJ1-5, with TRBD1 identical over 7 junction bases. This material consisted of PBMCs, taken around atezolizumab (anti-PD-L1) treatment. The CDR3 reads as follows: CASAGGQLNQPQHF. At the DNA level, the sequence is TGTGCTAGTGCCGGGGGACAGCTCAATCAGCCCCAGCATTTT.